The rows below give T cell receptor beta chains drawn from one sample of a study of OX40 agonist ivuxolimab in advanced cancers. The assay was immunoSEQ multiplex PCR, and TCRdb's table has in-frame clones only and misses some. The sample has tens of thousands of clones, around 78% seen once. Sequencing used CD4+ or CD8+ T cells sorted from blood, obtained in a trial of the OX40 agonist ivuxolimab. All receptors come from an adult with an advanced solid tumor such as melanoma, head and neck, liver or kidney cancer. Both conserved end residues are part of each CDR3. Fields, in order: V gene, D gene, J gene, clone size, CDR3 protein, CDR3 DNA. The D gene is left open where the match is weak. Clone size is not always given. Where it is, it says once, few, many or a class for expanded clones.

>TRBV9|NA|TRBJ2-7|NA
CASSVEASLSYEQYF
TGTGCCAGCAGCGTAGAGGCTAGCCTTAGCTACGAGCAGTACTTC
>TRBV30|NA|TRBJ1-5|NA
CAWGQFNQPQHF
TGTGCCTGGGGACAATTCAATCAGCCCCAGCATTTT
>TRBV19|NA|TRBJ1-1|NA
CASRRAGEAFF
TGTGCCAGCCGACGTGCGGGTGAAGCTTTCTTT
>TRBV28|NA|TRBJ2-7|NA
CASISEYEQYF
TGTGCCAGCATCTCCGAATACGAGCAGTACTTC
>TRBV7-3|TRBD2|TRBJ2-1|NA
CASSLDGTRNNEQFF
TGTGCCAGCAGCTTAGACGGGACTAGGAACAATGAGCAGTTCTTC
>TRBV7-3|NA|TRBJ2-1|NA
CASSPMRGSNNEQFF
TGTGCCAGCAGCCCTATGCGTGGGAGTAACAATGAGCAGTTCTTC
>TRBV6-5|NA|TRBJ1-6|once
CASSVVTTGDSPLHF
TGTGCCAGCAGCGTCGTCACGACAGGTGATTCACCCCTCCACTTT
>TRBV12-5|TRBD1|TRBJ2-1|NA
CASARRGQGADNEQFF
TGTGCTAGTGCTAGAAGGGGACAGGGGGCCGACAATGAGCAGTTCTTC
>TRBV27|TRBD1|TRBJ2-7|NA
CASSLSSQGARYEQYF
TGTGCCAGCAGTTTATCTTCACAGGGGGCTCGGTACGAGCAGTACTTC
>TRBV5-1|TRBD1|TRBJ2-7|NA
CASSEQGAGYEQYF
TGCGCCAGCAGCGAACAGGGGGCGGGATACGAGCAGTACTTC
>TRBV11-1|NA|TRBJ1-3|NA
CASSSRTLDSGNTIYF
TGTGCCAGCAGCTCCCGGACGTTGGACTCTGGAAACACCATATATTTT
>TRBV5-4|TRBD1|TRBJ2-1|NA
CASTGQGAIYNEQFF
TGTGCCAGCACCGGACAGGGGGCGATCTACAATGAGCAGTTCTTC
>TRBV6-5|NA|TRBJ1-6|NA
CASSYLERGGPLHF
TGTGCCAGCAGTTACTTGGAGAGGGGCGGGCCCCTCCACTTT
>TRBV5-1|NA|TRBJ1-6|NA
CASSLVGSSYNSPLHF
TGCGCCAGCAGCTTGGTTGGGAGCTCCTATAATTCACCCCTCCACTTT
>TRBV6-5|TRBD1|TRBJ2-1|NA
CASSYTGTVYNEQFF
TGTGCCAGCTCCTATACGGGGACAGTCTACAATGAGCAGTTCTTC
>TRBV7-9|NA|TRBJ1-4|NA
CASSSSMTTNEKLFF
TGTGCCAGCAGCTCCTCGATGACAACTAATGAAAAACTGTTTTTT
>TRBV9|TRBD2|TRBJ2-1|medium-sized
CASSHGAGTYNEQFF
TGTGCCAGCAGCCATGGAGCGGGGACCTACAATGAGCAGTTCTTC
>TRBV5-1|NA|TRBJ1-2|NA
CASSSFHENYGYTF
TGCGCCAGCAGTTCGTTCCATGAGAACTATGGCTACACCTTC
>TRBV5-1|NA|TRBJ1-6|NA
CASSLEVGNSPLHF
TGCGCCAGCAGCTTGGAAGTGGGCAATTCACCCCTCCACTTT
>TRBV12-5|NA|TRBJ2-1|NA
CASALTSYNEQFF
TGTGCTAGTGCTCTAACCTCCTACAATGAGCAGTTCTTC
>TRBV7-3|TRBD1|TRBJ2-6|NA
CASSSTGGSGANVLTF
TGTGCCAGCAGCTCCACAGGGGGCTCTGGGGCCAACGTCCTGACTTTC
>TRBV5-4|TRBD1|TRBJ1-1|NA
CASSLQGALYTEAFF
TGTGCCAGCAGCTTACAGGGGGCATTATACACTGAAGCTTTCTTT
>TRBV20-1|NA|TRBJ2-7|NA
CSAKAQDEQYF
TGCAGTGCTAAGGCTCAGGACGAGCAGTACTTC
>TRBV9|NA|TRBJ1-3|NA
CASRPRGPNASLMNTIYF
TGTGCCAGCAGGCCCCGGGGGCCTAATGCCTCCCTAATGAACACCATATATTTT
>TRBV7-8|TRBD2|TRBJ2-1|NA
CASSPQGGGGAYNEQFF
TGTGCCAGCAGCCCCCAGGGTGGCGGGGGGGCCTACAATGAGCAGTTCTTC
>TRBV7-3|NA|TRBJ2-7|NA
CASSAQGSLEQYF
TGTGCCAGCAGCGCACAGGGTTCCCTCGAGCAGTACTTC
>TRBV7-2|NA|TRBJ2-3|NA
CASSGSPTVADTQYF
TGTGCCAGCTCCGGGTCCCCCACGGTGGCAGATACGCAGTATTTT
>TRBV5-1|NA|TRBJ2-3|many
CASSETAAMGTQYF
TGCGCCAGCAGCGAAACTGCCGCTATGGGTACGCAGTATTTT
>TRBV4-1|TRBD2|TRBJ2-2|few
CASKGLAKSDNTGELFF
TGCGCCAGCAAGGGACTAGCGAAGAGTGATAACACCGGGGAGCTGTTTTTT
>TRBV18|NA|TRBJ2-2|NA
CASSPATAHTGELFF
TGTGCCAGCTCACCGGCGACAGCTCACACCGGGGAGCTGTTTTTT
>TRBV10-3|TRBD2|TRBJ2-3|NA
CASTGLAQTFTDTQYF
TGTGCCAGCACGGGACTAGCGCAAACTTTCACAGATACGCAGTATTTT
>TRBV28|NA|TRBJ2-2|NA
CASSLMASGPNTGELFF
TGTGCCAGCAGTTTAATGGCTTCGGGACCTAACACCGGGGAGCTGTTTTTT
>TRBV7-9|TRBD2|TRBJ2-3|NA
CASSNSGLSTDTQYF
TGTGCCAGCAGTAATAGCGGGCTGAGCACAGATACGCAGTATTTT
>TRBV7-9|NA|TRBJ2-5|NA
CASSTGDRQQETQYF
TGTGCCAGCAGCACGGGCGACAGGCAGCAAGAGACCCAGTACTTC
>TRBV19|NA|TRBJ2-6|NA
CASSIEGGSGANVLTF
TGTGCCAGTAGTATAGAGGGGGGATCTGGGGCCAACGTCCTGACTTTC
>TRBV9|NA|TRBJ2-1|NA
CASSTYREPNEQFF
TGTGCCAGCAGCACCTACCGGGAGCCCAATGAGCAGTTCTTC
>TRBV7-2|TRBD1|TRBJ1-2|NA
CASRTLTGNFYGYTF
TGTGCCAGCCGAACCTTGACAGGGAACTTCTATGGCTACACCTTC
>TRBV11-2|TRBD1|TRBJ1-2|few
CASRPRGTGRNYGYTF
TGTGCCAGCAGGCCCCGTGGGACAGGGCGGAACTATGGCTACACCTTC
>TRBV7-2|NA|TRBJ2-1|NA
CASNYGAYNEQFF
TGTGCCAGCAACTACGGGGCCTACAATGAGCAGTTCTTC
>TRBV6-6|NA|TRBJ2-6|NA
CASSYLGGGANVLTF
TGTGCCAGCAGTTACCTGGGAGGTGGGGCCAACGTCCTGACTTTC
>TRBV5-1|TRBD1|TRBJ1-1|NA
CASSLAGGDTEAFF
TGCGCCAGCAGCTTGGCAGGGGGAGACACTGAAGCTTTCTTT
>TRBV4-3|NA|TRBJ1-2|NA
CASSQGGRDLYGYTF
TGCGCCAGCAGCCAAGGGGGCAGGGACCTTTATGGCTACACCTTC
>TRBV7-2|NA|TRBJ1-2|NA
CASSLPGSETGGYTF
TGTGCCAGCAGCTTACCGGGCTCGGAAACGGGGGGCTACACCTTC
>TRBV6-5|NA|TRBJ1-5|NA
CASSELYSNQPQHF
TGTGCCAGCAGCGAGCTTTATAGCAATCAGCCCCAGCATTTT
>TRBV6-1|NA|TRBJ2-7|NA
CASSEGLQVKQYF
TGTGCCAGCAGCGAGGGACTTCAAGTCAAGCAGTACTTC